This T cell receptor (beta chain) was recovered during a study of cytomegalovirus exposure and HLA in healthy donors (dated by TCRdb to between 2016 and 2019). For context, the study as a whole: In an earlier analysis of roughly 590 of the donors, around 300 Gb of sequence data and 90 million to 130 million unique TCR beta sequences from 180 million or so T cells were reported. Every discovery cohort repertoire had been produced on one sequencing platform. A few DR-DQ haplotypes were handled as single units for association and clustering because linkage in the cohort was strong. Among about 410 genotyped donors of the cohort, an average of roughly 230,000 unique TCR beta nucleotide sequences was sequenced per donor, of which about 20% were non-productive. To predict cytomegalovirus infection status, the study brought together high-throughput TCR immunosequencing, statistical association of individual TCRs with disease status, and machine learning. Class I and class II HLA loci were covered by the typing at four-digit resolution. A later genetic analysis used genome-wide SNP genotypes for 398 of the 666 donors, treating that subset as a discovery cohort. To decide whether each TCR beta V gene segment behaved as functional or pseudogenic, an earlier analysis of some 540 of the donors relied on high-throughput TCR beta sequencing. Of the 350 to 400 genotyped donors, approximately 80% fell in the genetic ancestry cluster associated with self-reported Caucasian donors. A later analysis re-analyzed previously published TCR beta repertoires from 666 donors and added high-resolution HLA genotyping to study TCR occurrence patterns. A separate validation cohort of roughly 130 different subjects was used in addition to the roughly 670-subject first cohort. Using immunosequencing, the study profiled T cell repertoires from fewer than 850 subjects and related those repertoires to cytomegalovirus serostatus. The later analysis used no new phenotypic data to find candidate immune exposures, relying instead on TCR beta sequences and their occurrence across donors. Roughly 300 gigabases of sequencing data and roughly 81 million unique TCR sequences made up an early release that covered approximately 700 HLA-typed donors. Typing coverage varied by locus: roughly 620-630 donors for A, B, C, DRB1 and DQB1; more than 500 for DQA1; approximately 570 for DPA1; 400 to 480 for DPB1. Donor age, sex, ethnicity and CMV serostatus were compiled alongside the repertoire data. The study aimed to test whether cataloging public T cell receptors could reveal signatures of past pathogen exposure.

Library construction relied on the immunoSEQ multiplex PCR assay. A mixture of 60 forward primers for TCR Vbeta segments and 13 reverse primers for TCR Jbeta segments was used in the multiplex PCR. The CDR3 region of rearranged TCR beta genes was amplified from genomic DNA by a multiplex PCR assay. The Illumina HiSeq System was used to sequence the amplified TCR beta libraries as 87-base-pair reads. In the authors' own workflow: A later analysis counted about 82 million unique TCR beta chains across the 600 to 850 repertoires, and 9.5 million to 11 million of these chains were shared by at least two donors. A nearest-neighbor algorithm error-corrected the raw reads and collapsed the reads into unique sequences, merging closely related sequences to remove PCR and sequencing errors. To assign V, D and J gene segments, CDR3 sequences were aligned to IMGT reference sequences. Each retained sequence needed at least a six-nucleotide match to both a V gene segment and a J gene segment. Rearrangements were called productive when the CDR3 lacked stop codons and stayed in frame with V and J; all others were non-productive. CDR3 was defined by IMGT convention, running from the second conserved V-encoded cysteine to the conserved J-encoded phenylalanine. The earlier analysis of more than 450 of the donors excluded sequences that lacked an unambiguous match to a single V gene segment. An earlier analysis of approximately 590 of the donors called V segments functional above 56.7% productive rearrangements and segregating when the between-donor standard deviation exceeded 5%. A statistical classification framework was developed to diagnose cytomegalovirus status using the catalog of TCR beta chain sequences. V and J gene assignment, in a later analysis, came from comparing TCR nucleotide sequences with IMGT/GENE-DB human TR gene sequences. A later analysis assigned CDR3 sequences and most-parsimonious VDJ recombination scenarios with the TCRdist pipeline. In a later analysis, each TCR beta chain was defined by its CDR3 amino acid sequence together with its V-gene family, and reads lacking a unique V-gene family were excluded. As a way to deal with suspected cross-contamination and a sequencing artifact, a later analysis dropped over 550 nucleotide sequences that were highly shared and had low generation probability. A later analysis calculated a clonal expansion index for each public chain from normalized within-repertoire ranks of inferred template counts. A later analysis computed generation probabilities with a VDJ recombination model fitted to out-of-frame rearrangements, and checked the results against IGoR. In a later analysis, hypergeometric tests were used to score TCR-TCR, TCR-HLA and TCR-CMV co-occurrence, with a repertoire-size bias correction applied to TCR pairs. To estimate false discovery rates, a later analysis permuted the HLA or CMV assignments 20 times. In a later analysis, co-occurring TCRs were grouped using DBSCAN, and TCRdist sequence similarity was added for clustering within HLA-allele-positive subsets. Repertoires with fewer than 30,000 or more than 120,000 public chains, plus five repertoires with anomalous nucleotide sharing, were excluded from co-occurrence clustering. Not all clones reach the TCRdb copy of this immuneACCESS table, which keeps in-frame sequences only. Checked studies attribute under half of the gap to unresolved V genes and leave the rest unexplained. That table is the source of V, J and clone size, and D and trimming were worked out from the DNA. This sample comprises some 200,000 clones, roughly 80% of them detected only once. Clones ranked in the top ten supply around 0.75% of the sample.

General conclusions and limits of the study: The earlier analysis of around 600 of the donors excluded fewer than 20 rarely observed V segments, including chromosome 9 orphons, because counts were too low. In a later analysis, most CMV-associated TCR beta chains were found to appear HLA-restricted, with HLA associations seemingly driven largely by CMV exposure. A later analysis found that TCR association rates varied across HLA loci, with DRB1 alleles showing the most associated TCRs and HLA-C alleles the fewest. The classifier was reported to diagnose cytomegalovirus status with high specificity and sensitivity in both the original cohort and the validation cohort. In the study, around 150 TCR beta chains were listed as associated with cytomegalovirus. When HLA alleles, especially DR and DQ, strongly co-occurred, TCR associations were difficult to assign to individual alleles. A group of highly shared sequence variants was considered likely to be a technical artifact of the sequencing pipeline. CMV serostatus was the only immune exposure information available for the cohort. Roughly uniform sequencing depth across donors was assumed in presence/absence analyses, although this assumption may not hold. In a later analysis, HLA-associated TCR beta chains were found to be more clonally expanded and to have lower generation probabilities than equally common non-associated chains. A further reported finding was that TCR beta sequences accurately predicted the HLA-A and HLA-B alleles for most subjects in the first cohort. The authors suggested that the approach could potentially be extended to other disease states and immunological phenotypes. In a later genetic analysis, fewer N-insertions in productive TCRs were reported among donors in an Asian-associated ancestry cluster than the roughly 700-donor mean. Broadly in line with IMGT annotations, most TCR beta V segments showed up in productive rearrangements about 87% or about 30% of the time in an earlier analysis of a few hundred of the donors. Correlated functional status among segregating V segments might reflect linkage disequilibrium, but an unknown experimental factor could not be ruled out. In a later analysis, some 18,000 TCR beta sequences were associated with specific HLA alleles at a false discovery rate of 0.05. In a later analysis, several top co-occurrence clusters were reported to appear linked to parvovirus B19, influenza, CMV and Epstein-Barr virus. In vitro tests confirmed that a few of the cytomegalovirus-associated TCR beta chains recognize cytomegalovirus antigens. A later genetic analysis associated a missense DCLRE1C variant with V-gene and J-gene trimming of TCR beta chains, and an independent cohort replicated the association. The cohort was sequenced for TCR beta chains only, and without alpha or paired-chain data the features that could be detected were limited. Most TCR sequences were observed very rarely across donors, whereas some public TCRs were present in many individuals. Because HLA typing was unavailable for some donors at each locus, only the typed subset was used in association tests.

Details on this clone: Which antigen it targets is not known. It has no much larger one-base neighbor in the sample; base qualities were not kept.

In total, just over 650 healthy bone marrow donors made up the cohort. At the time of sampling, every cohort member was nominally healthy, though immune exposures that went unrecorded were likely present. The donor tested CMV seronegative and was one of the 352 seronegative cohort members. A peripheral blood sample was provided by each donor, and peripheral blood mononuclear cells were used for TCR beta sequencing. Genomic DNA was extracted from the blood cell samples with the Qiagen DNeasy Blood Extraction Kit. The specimen was PBMCs. This clonotype was obtained from a woman aged 18-29 years in good health and CMV-seronegative.

The CDR3 reads as follows: CASSALAGRTGELFF. The nucleotide sequence reads TGTGCCAGCAGCGCCTTAGCGGGACGGACCGGGGAGCTGTTTTTT. The rearranged segments are TRBV11-3 and TRBJ2-2; 8 central bases correspond to TRBD2. Including cysteine and phenylalanine, the CDR3 has 15 amino acids. Here the CDR3 DNA is all that survives: 45 bases in frame from base 1. Reading the germline V gene gives CDR1 SGHNT and CDR2 YENEEA. For this chain, trimming is 5 bases at the V end and 5 bases at the J end, and the number of junction bases without a gene match is 7.